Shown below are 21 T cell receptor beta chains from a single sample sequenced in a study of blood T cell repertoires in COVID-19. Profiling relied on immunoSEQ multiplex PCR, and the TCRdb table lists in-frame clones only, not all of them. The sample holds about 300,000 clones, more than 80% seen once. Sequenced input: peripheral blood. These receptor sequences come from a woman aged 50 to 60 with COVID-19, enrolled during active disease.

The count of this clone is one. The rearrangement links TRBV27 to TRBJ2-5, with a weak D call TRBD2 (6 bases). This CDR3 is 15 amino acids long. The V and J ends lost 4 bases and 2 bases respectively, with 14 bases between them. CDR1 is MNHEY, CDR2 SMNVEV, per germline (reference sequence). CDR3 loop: CASSSWDSNQETQYF. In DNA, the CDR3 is TGTGCCAGCAGTTCCTGGGACTCAAATCAAGAGACCCAGTACTTC.

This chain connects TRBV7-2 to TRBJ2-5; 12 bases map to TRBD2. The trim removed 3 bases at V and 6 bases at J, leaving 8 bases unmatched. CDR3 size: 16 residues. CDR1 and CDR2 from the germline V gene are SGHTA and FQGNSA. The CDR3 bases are TGTGCCAGCAGCTTCAGTTTAGGACTAGCGGGACAGACCCAGTACTTC. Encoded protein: CASSFSLGLAGQTQYF.

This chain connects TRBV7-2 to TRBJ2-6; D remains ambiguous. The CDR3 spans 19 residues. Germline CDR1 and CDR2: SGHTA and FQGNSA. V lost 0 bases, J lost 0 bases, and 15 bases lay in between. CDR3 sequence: CASSLALFRMSSGANVLTF. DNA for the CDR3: TGTGCCAGCAGCTTAGCGCTGTTTCGTATGAGCTCTGGGGCCAACGTCCTGACTTTC.

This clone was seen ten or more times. The CDR3 reads CASRPPEAGVYEQYF. CDR3 nucleotide sequence: TGTGCCAGCAGACCCCCCGAAGCGGGGGTTTACGAGCAGTACTTC. The chain combines TRBV2 with TRBJ2-7; 8 nucleotides agree with TRBD2. After removal of 6 bases from V and 4 bases from J, the junction contained 11 bases not matched to a gene. The germline V gene has CDR1 SNHLY and CDR2 FYNNEI. CDR3 length: 15 amino acids.

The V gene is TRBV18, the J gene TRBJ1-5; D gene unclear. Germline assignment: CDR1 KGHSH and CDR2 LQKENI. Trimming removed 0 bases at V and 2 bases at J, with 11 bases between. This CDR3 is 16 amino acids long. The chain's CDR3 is CASSPPGRDGNQPQHF. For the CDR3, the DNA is TGTGCCAGCTCACCACCGGGGAGGGATGGCAATCAGCCCCAGCATTTT.

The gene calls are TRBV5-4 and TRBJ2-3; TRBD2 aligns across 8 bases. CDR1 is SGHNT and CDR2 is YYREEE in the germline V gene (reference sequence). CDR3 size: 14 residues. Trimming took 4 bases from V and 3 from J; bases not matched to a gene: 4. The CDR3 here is CASSKRERTDTQYF. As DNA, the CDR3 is TGTGCCAGCAGCAAGCGGGAGAGGACAGATACGCAGTATTTT.

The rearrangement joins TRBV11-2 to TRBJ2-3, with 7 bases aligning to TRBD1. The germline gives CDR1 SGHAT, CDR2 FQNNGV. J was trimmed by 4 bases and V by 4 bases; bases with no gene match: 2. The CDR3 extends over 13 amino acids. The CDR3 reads CASSSGQADTQYF. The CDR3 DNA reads TGTGCCAGCAGCTCAGGACAGGCAGATACGCAGTATTTT.

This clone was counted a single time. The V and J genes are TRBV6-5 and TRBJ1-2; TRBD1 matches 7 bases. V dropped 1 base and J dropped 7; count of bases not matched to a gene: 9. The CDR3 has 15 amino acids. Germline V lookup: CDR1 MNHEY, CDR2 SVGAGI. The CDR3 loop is CASSYFREGGSGYTF. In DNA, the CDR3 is TGTGCCAGCAGTTACTTCCGTGAAGGGGGCAGTGGCTACACCTTC.

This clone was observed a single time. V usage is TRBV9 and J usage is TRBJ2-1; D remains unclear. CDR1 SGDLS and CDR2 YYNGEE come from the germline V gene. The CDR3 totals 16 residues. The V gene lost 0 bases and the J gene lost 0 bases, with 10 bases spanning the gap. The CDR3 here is CASSVVGVPSYNEQFF. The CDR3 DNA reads TGTGCCAGCAGCGTAGTGGGCGTCCCCTCCTACAATGAGCAGTTCTTC. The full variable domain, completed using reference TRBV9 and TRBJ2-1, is DSGVTQTPKHLITATGQRVTLRCSPRSGDLSVYWYQQSLDQGLQFLIQYYNGEERAKGNILERFSAQQFPDLHSELNLSSLELGDSALYFCASSVVGVPSYNEQFFGPGTRLTVL.

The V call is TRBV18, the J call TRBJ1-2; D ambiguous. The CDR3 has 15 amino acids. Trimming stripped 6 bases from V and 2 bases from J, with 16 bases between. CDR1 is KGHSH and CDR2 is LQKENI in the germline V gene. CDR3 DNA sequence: TGTGCCAGCTCGAGGGCCGAGAGCACCAACTATGGCTACACCTTC. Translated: CASSRAESTNYGYTF.

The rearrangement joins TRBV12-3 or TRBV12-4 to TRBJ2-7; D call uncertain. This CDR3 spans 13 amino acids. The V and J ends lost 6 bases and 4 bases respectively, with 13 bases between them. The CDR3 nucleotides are TGTGCCAGCAGCCTTGACGGAGCGTACGAGCAGTACTTC. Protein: CASSLDGAYEQYF.

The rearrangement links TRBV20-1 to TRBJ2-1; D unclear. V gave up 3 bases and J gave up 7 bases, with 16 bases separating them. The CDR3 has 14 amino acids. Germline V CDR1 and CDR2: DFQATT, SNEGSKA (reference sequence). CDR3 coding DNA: TGCAGTGCTAGTCCCTTCTATCGGGTAAATGAGCAGTTCTTC. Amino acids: CSASPFYRVNEQFF.

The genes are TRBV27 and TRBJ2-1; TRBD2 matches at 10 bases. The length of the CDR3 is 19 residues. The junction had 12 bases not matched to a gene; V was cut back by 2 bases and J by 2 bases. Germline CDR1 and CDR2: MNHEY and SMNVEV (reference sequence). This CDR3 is CASSLDGPTGTSAYNEQFF. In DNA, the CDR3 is TGTGCCAGCAGTTTAGATGGTCCCACCGGGACTAGCGCCTACAATGAGCAGTTCTTC.

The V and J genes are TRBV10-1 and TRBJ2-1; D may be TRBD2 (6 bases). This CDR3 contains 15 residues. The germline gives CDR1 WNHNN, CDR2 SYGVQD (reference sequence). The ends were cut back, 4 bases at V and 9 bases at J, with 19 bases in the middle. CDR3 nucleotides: TGCGCCAGCAGTGTAGAAGGGGACTTACGTGGTGAGCAGTTCTTC. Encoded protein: CASSVEGDLRGEQFF.

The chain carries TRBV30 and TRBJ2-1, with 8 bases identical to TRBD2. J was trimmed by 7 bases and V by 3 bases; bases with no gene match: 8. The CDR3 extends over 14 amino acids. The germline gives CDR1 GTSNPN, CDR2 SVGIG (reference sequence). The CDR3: CAWRGLAGRNEQFF. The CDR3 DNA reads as TGTGCCTGGAGAGGGCTAGCGGGTAGGAATGAGCAGTTCTTC.

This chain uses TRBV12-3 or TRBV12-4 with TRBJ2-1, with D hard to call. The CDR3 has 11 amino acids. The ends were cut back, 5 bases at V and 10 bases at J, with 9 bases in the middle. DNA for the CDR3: TGTGCCAGCAGTACCCTCGGGGAGCAGTTCTTC. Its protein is CASSTLGEQFF.

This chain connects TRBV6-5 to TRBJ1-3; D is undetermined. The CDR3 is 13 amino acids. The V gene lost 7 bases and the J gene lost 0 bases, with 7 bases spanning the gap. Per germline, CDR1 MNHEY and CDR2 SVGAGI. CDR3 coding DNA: TGTGCCAGCACCCGAGGCTCTGGAAACACCATATATTTT. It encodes CASTRGSGNTIYF.

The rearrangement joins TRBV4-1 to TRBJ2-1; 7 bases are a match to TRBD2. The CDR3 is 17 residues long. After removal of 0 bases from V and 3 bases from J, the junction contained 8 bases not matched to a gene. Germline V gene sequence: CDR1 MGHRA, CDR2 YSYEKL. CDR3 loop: CASSQDLRREYYNEQFF. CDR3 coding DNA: TGCGCCAGCAGCCAAGATTTACGGCGGGAGTACTACAATGAGCAGTTCTTC.

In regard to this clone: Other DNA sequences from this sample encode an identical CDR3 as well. The CDR3 is CASSLGPGAYEQYF. DNA of the CDR3: TGCGCCAGCAGCTTGGGGCCGGGGGCCTACGAGCAGTACTTC. The chain is built from TRBV5-1 and TRBJ2-7, with a weak D call TRBD2 (6 bases). The V end lost 0 bases, the J end lost 2 bases, and 9 bases lay between the germline ends. The CDR3 is 14 residues long. CDR1 and CDR2 from the germline V gene are SGHRS and YFSETQ.

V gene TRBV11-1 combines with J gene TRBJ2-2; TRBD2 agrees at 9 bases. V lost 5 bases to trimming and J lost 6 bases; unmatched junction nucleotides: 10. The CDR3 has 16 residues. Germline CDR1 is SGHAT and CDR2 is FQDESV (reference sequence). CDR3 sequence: CASSRVAGGRAGELFF. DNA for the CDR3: TGTGCCAGCAGCCGTGTCGCGGGAGGGAGGGCCGGGGAGCTGTTTTTT. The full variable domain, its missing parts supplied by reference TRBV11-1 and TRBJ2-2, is EAEVAQSPRYKITEKSQAVAFWCDPISGHATLYWYRQILGQGPELLVQFQDESVVDDSQLPKDRFSAERLKGVDSTLKIQPAELGDSAMYLCASSRVAGGRAGELFFGEGSRLTVL.

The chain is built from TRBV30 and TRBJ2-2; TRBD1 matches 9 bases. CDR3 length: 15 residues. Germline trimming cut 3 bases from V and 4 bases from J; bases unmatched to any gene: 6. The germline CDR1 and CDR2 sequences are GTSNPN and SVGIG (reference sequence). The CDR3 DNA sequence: TGTGCCTGGAGCGGGACAGGGACAGGCACCGGGGAGCTGTTTTTT. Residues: CAWSGTGTGTGELFF.